This T cell receptor (beta chain) was recovered during a study of vaccination and CD4 T cells after COVID-19. About this clonotype: Its antigen remains unknown.

Documented treatment: approximately nine-day PBMC culture with coronavirus spike peptide pools or control peptides (ViraFEST assay). Sequencing of cultured CD4+ T cell DNA used the Oncomine TCR Beta short-read assay. TCRdb itself ran the PCR reads through MiXCR, one entry per CDR3 protein. The table lists under 20,000 distinct CDR3 sequences, 54% of them singletons, with 15% to 20% in the top ten. CDR1 and CDR2 from the germline V gene are MNHEY and SVGEGT. Trimming left V 8 bases short and J 3 bases short, with 11 bases between. The CDR3 extends over 12 amino acids. The J gene is TRBJ2-7, the V gene TRBV6-2 or TRBV6-3; possible D gene TRBD1, 6 bases. Material for sequencing was CD4+ T cells from blood, cultured in vitro. The sequence was obtained from a human donor who had recovered from COVID-19. The CDR3 DNA reads as TGTGCCAGCTCAAGGGGGAGCTACGAGCAGTACTTC. This translates into CASSRGSYEQYF.